The 15 T cell receptor beta chains below all came from one sample that was sequenced in a study of T cells in Graves' hyperthyroidism and ophthalmopathy. From RNA transcripts, TCR beta CDR3 regions were amplified. In the first-round RT-PCR of the TCR CDR3, the HTBI primer set was used. TCRdb re-analysed the multiplex PCR reads in MiXCR, keeping a single row per CDR3 protein. Of about 49,000 distinct CDR3 sequences in the sample, about 53% were seen once. Sequences were obtained from peripheral blood or thyroid tissue (not recorded which). The source is a man aged 18 to 30 with Graves' hyperthyroidism.

This clonotype was counted ten times or more. One base away lies a much larger clone, so this may be a sequencing read error. This CDR3 fails to terminate in the conserved phenylalanine or tryptophan, so it likely reflects a read error. The rearrangement links TRBV7-8 to TRBJ1-5, with D tentatively TRBD1 (5 bases). The germline V and J ends were trimmed by 4 bases and 4 bases, with 11 bases remaining between them. Germline V gives CDR1 SGHVS, CDR2 FQNEAQ. The CDR3 sequence is 14 residues long. The CDR3, as DNA: TGTGCCAGCAGCTCCGACAGCGATAATCAGCCCCAGCATTCT. Its translation is CASSSDSDNQPQHS.

The V and J genes are TRBV20-1 and TRBJ2-5; TRBD2 aligns across 9 bases. Germline CDR1 and CDR2: DFQATT and SNEGSKA (reference sequence). The CDR3 loop spans 17 amino acids. V was pared by 1 base and J by 5 bases, with 14 bases of the junction left unmatched. CDR3 nucleotide sequence: TGCAGTGCTAGAGCTCCGACTAGCGGCGCCACAGGGGAGACCCAGTACTTC. Its translation: CSARAPTSGATGETQYF.

V is TRBV7-9 and J is TRBJ1-1, with D tentatively TRBD1 (6 bases). CDR1 is SEHNR and CDR2 is FQNEAQ in the germline V gene (reference sequence). V was shortened by 5 bases and J by 0 bases, with 13 bases between the two germline ends. CDR3 length equals 15 residues. The CDR3 nucleotides read TGTGCCAGCAGCCTCGGACAGAACTTGAACACTGAAGCTTTCTTT. This gives the protein CASSLGQNLNTEAFF.

Details on this clonotype: The conserved phenylalanine or tryptophan normally closing the CDR3 is absent here, so this likely arose from a read error. The limits of the CDR3 on the DNA are not certain, so only TCRdb's listed CDR3 is given. The chain employs TRBV7-2 and TRBJ2-5; the table's D call of TRBD1 was not tested on the DNA. The CDR3 length equals 14 residues, ends included. The germline V gene encodes CDR1 SGHTA and CDR2 FQGNSA. Here the CDR3 reads CASSLRRGRETRYS.

The chain combines TRBV5-1 with TRBJ1-2; 8 nucleotides line up with TRBD1. The germline V gene has CDR1 SGHRS and CDR2 YFSETQ. This CDR3 has 18 amino acids. V lost 0 bases to trimming and J lost 4 bases; unmatched junction nucleotides: 14. The CDR3 is CASSLVPGGARSAYGYTF. The DNA of the CDR3 is TGCGCCAGCAGCTTGGTACCAGGGGGCGCTAGGTCTGCCTATGGCTACACCTTC.

The chain joins TRBV7-6 to TRBJ2-7, with 8 bases fitting TRBD2. The CDR3 has 15 residues. V was pared by 5 bases and J by 5 bases, with 11 bases of the junction left unmatched. CDR1 SGHVS and CDR2 FNYEAQ come from the germline V gene. The CDR3 loop is CASSPRGSGNHEQYF. In DNA form, the CDR3 reads TGTGCCAGCAGCCCCCGGGGTAGCGGGAACCACGAGCAGTACTTC. The whole variable domain, remainder taken from reference TRBV7-6 and TRBJ2-7, is GAGVSQSPRYKVTKRGQDVALRCDPISGHVSLYWYRQALGQGPEFLTYFNYEAQQDKSGLPNDRFSAERPEGSISTLTIQRTEQRDSAMYRCASSPRGSGNHEQYFGPGTRLTVT.

This clonotype was recorded many times. V and J are TRBV5-1 and TRBJ1-6; unclear D gene. This CDR3 comprises 16 residues. The V end was cut by 4 bases, the J end by 0 bases, with 11 bases between. Germline V lookup: CDR1 SGHRS, CDR2 YFSETQ. CDR3 sequence reads: CASSIKGISYNSPLHF. The DNA for the CDR3 is TGCGCCAGCAGCATAAAGGGTATCTCCTATAATTCACCCCTCCACTTT.

Note on this clonotype: Just one base apart from a much larger clone, this may be a read error. The chain couples TRBV3-1 to TRBJ1-1; no firm D call. Germline V gene lookup returns CDR1 LGHDT and CDR2 YNNKEL (reference sequence). CDR3 length: 13 residues. CDR3 region: CAGSRTENTEAFF. The CDR3 bases are TGTGCCGGCAGCCGAACTGAAAACACTGAAGCTTTCTTT.

The chain carries TRBV7-9 and TRBJ2-7; D is unresolved. Trimming took off 5 bases at V and 5 bases at J, with 13 bases between the two ends. Per the germline V gene, CDR1 is SEHNR and CDR2 is FQNEAQ (reference sequence). The CDR3 contains 13 residues. DNA of the CDR3: TGTGCCAGCAGCCCCCCGTCGAGCCACGAGCAGTACTTC. This sequence encodes CASSPPSSHEQYF.

The V gene is TRBV6-6, the J gene TRBJ1-1; possibly TRBD1 for D (6 bases). CDR1 is MNHNY, CDR2 SVGAGI, per germline (reference sequence). Trimming shortened V by 5 bases and J by 4 bases, and 11 bases separated the two germline ends. The CDR3 runs 13 residues. The DNA for the CDR3 is TGTGCCAGCAGTACCGGACAGCCCACTGAAGCTTTCTTT. Translating gives CASSTGQPTEAFF.

As to this clonotype: A much larger clonotype is one base distant, so this may be a read error. This chain links TRBV20-1 with TRBJ2-3, with a weak D call TRBD1 (5 bases). Germline V gene data show CDR1 as DFQATT and CDR2 as SNEGSKA (reference sequence). The CDR3 covers 13 residues. CDR3: CSAHPGFTGTQYF. The DNA for the CDR3 is TGCAGTGCTCACCCCGGGTTTACAGGTACGCAGTATTTT.

This clonotype was detected ten times or more. The chain recombines TRBV6-2 or TRBV6-3 with TRBJ1-1; tentative D call: TRBD1 (6 bases). The CDR3 consists of 13 residues. The V and J ends lost 5 bases and 5 bases respectively, with 12 bases between them. Germline assignment: CDR1 MNHEY and CDR2 SVGEGT. CDR3: CASSHGQSTEAFF. For the CDR3, the DNA is TGTGCCAGCAGTCACGGACAGTCAACTGAAGCTTTCTTT.

This clonotype was observed many times. A clone one base away is much larger, so this may be a read error. The gene calls are TRBV7-9 and TRBJ1-1; 8 nucleotides match TRBD1. Looked up from germline, CDR1 is SEHNR and CDR2 is FQNEAQ (reference sequence). The CDR3 runs 14 residues. CDR3 residues: CASSTTGGPTKACF. CDR3 nucleotides: TGTGCCAGCAGCACAACAGGGGGACCTACTAAAGCTTGCTTT. The whole variable domain, filled in from reference TRBV7-9 and TRBJ1-1, reads DTGVSQNPRHKITKRGQNVTFRCDPISEHNRLYWYRQTLGQGPEFLTYFQNEAQLEKSRLLSDRFSAERPKGSFSTLEIQRTEQGDSAMYLCASSTTGGPTKACFGQGTRLTVV.

The CDR3 nucleotides are TGTGCCAGCGGGACCTCAGAGACCCAGTACTTC. Protein product: CASGTSETQYF. This chain uses TRBV25-1 with TRBJ2-5; D is possibly TRBD1 or TRBD2 (5 bases each). This CDR3 contains 11 residues. CDR1 and CDR2 (germline): MGHDK, SYGVNS. With 8 bases removed from V and 4 bases from J, the gap between germline ends came to 8 bases.

This clonotype was observed many times. The rearrangement links TRBV29-1 to TRBJ2-3; possibly TRBD1 for D (6 bases). The germline V gene encodes CDR1 SQVTM and CDR2 ANQGSEA. The V gene lost 6 bases and the J gene lost 6 bases, with 10 bases spanning the gap. The CDR3 spans 11 residues. This CDR3 reads CSVQGSDTQYF. The CDR3 region has the DNA TGCAGCGTACAGGGTTCGGATACGCAGTATTTT.